The 22 T cell receptor beta chains listed next were all sequenced from one sample in a study of response to subunit inactivated influenza vaccine. TCRdb reprocessed the RT-PCR reads with MiXCR, giving one entry per CDR3 protein. This table holds roughly 700,000 distinct CDR3 sequences, about a sixth found once. The sequences come from PBMCs from blood, collected 11 to 12 days after vaccination. These receptors were taken from a man in his fifties who received an inactivated influenza vaccine.

The chain links TRBV7-9 to TRBJ2-7, with TRBD2 matching over 8 bases. CDR1 SEHNR and CDR2 FQNEAQ come from the germline V gene (reference sequence). V trimming: 4 bases; J trimming: 6 bases; junction bases outside the gene matches: 14. CDR3 length: 16 amino acids. As DNA, the CDR3 is TGTGCCAGCAGCTCCAGGCCGGGACTAGGGTTAGGCGAGCAGTACTTC. It encodes CASSSRPGLGLGEQYF.

This clonotype was seen only a few times. This rearrangement joins TRBV5-6 to TRBJ2-5, with D tentatively TRBD1 or TRBD2 (6 bases each). This CDR3 spans 12 amino acids. V shed 3 bases and J shed 6 bases, with 9 bases lying between them. Germline CDR1 SGHDT, CDR2 YYEEEE. The CDR3 region has the DNA TGTGCCAGCAGCTGGGGGGCCAAGACCCAGTACTTC. Translated: CASSWGAKTQYF.

This clonotype was detected a few times. The chain carries TRBV30 and TRBJ1-1; D gene uncertain. The V and J ends lost 4 bases and 1 base respectively, with 7 bases between them. The CDR3 has 12 residues. Per germline, CDR1 GTSNPN and CDR2 SVGIG (reference sequence). CDR3 sequence: CAWNRGNTEAFF. CDR3 nucleotide sequence: TGTGCCTGGAATCGGGGGAACACTGAAGCTTTCTTT. Full variable domain (rest looked up from reference TRBV30 and TRBJ1-1): SQTIHQWPATLVQPVGSPLSLECTVEGTSNPNLYWYRQAAGRGLQLLFYSVGIGQISSEVPQNLSASRPQDRQFILSSKKLLLSDSGFYLCAWNRGNTEAFFGQGTRLTVV.

This chain uses TRBV5-1 with TRBJ2-7; D is uncertain. Trimming shortened V by 0 bases and J by 3 bases, and 10 bases separated the two germline ends. The CDR3 is 14 residues long. Germline V lookup: CDR1 SGHRS, CDR2 YFSETQ. The CDR3 DNA sequence: TGCGCCAGCAGCTTGGACCAGCCCAACTACGAGCAGTACTTC. This translates into CASSLDQPNYEQYF. Supplemented by reference TRBV5-1 and TRBJ2-7, the full variable domain reads KAGVTQTPRYLIKTRGQQVTLSCSPISGHRSVSWYQQTPGQGLQFLFEYFSETQRNKGNFPGRFSGRQFSNSRSEMNVSTLELGDSALYLCASSLDQPNYEQYFGPGTRLTVT.

There are many counts of this clonotype. This sequence joins TRBV4-3 and TRBJ1-6; D unclear. Trimming took 2 bases from V and 3 from J, leaving 8 bases between them. In germline, CDR1 is LGHNA, CDR2 YSLEER. This CDR3 contains 15 residues. The CDR3, as DNA: TGCGCCAGCAGCCAAACGTCAGGCTATAATTCACCCCTCCACTTT. Translated, it gives CASSQTSGYNSPLHF.

There are a few counts of this clonotype. The chain carries TRBV6-4 and TRBJ1-5; the match to TRBD1 covers 10 bases. Looked up from germline, CDR1 is MRHNA and CDR2 is SNTAGT. The CDR3 is made up of 19 amino acids. V dropped 5 bases and J dropped 6; count of bases not matched to a gene: 19. The CDR3 sequence: CASSHRSGTGERMGQPQHF. CDR3 coding DNA: TGTGCCAGCAGTCACAGGTCCGGGACAGGGGAGCGCATGGGTCAGCCCCAGCATTTT.

The rearrangement uses TRBV6-5 and TRBJ2-5; 8 bases agree with TRBD1. Trimming at V came to 2 bases and at J to 4 bases, leaving 9 bases not matched to a gene. CDR1 and CDR2 (germline): MNHEY, SVGAGI. The CDR3 extends over 16 amino acids. The CDR3 is CASSYRRTGLGETQYF. CDR3 DNA: TGTGCCAGCAGTTACCGTCGGACAGGGTTAGGAGAGACCCAGTACTTC.

This clonotype has just a few counts. The V gene is TRBV28, the J gene TRBJ2-7, with D hard to call. V lost 6 bases and J 5 bases, leaving 14 bases between the germline ends. This CDR3 region has 13 residues. The germline gives CDR1 MDHEN, CDR2 SYDVKM. CDR3 sequence reads: CASSPPGRDEQYF. CDR3 bases: TGTGCCAGCAGCCCTCCAGGACGGGACGAGCAGTACTTC.

The chain uses TRBV4-1 and TRBJ2-6; D gene uncertain. V dropped 2 bases and J dropped 3 bases, with 5 bases sitting between them. Germline CDR1 reads MGHRA; CDR2 reads YSYEKL. CDR3 length: 14 amino acids. CDR3 nucleotides: TGCGCCAGCAGCCAACCGGTTGGGGCCAACGTCCTGACTTTC. This codes for CASSQPVGANVLTF.

This clonotype occurred a few times. V usage is TRBV7-2 and J usage is TRBJ2-1; D is perhaps TRBD2 (5 bases). Germline V CDR1 and CDR2: SGHTA, FQGNSA. The CDR3 runs 13 residues. Trimming left V 5 bases short and J 2 bases short, with 7 bases between. The DNA for the CDR3 is TGTGCCAGCAGCCGAGCGGCCTACAATGAGCAGTTCTTC. Residues: CASSRAAYNEQFF.

This clonotype was counted only a few times. The rearrangement joins TRBV15 to TRBJ2-1; TRBD2 aligns across 11 bases. The J segment lost 10 bases and the V segment lost 1 base, leaving 6 bases of the junction unmatched. This CDR3 has 15 residues. Per the germline V gene, CDR1 is LNHNV and CDR2 is YYDKDF (reference sequence). The CDR3 DNA reads TGTGCCACCAGCAGAGGACTAGCGGGGCCCGGGGAGCAGTTCTTC. It codes for CATSRGLAGPGEQFF.

This clonotype turned up a few times. The rearrangement uses TRBV24-1 and TRBJ2-3; 7 nucleotides agree with TRBD2. The CDR3 has 15 residues. Germline CDR1 and CDR2: KGHDR and SFDVKD. Trimming took 3 bases from V and 5 from J; bases not matched to a gene: 7. The CDR3 nucleotides read TGTGCCACCAGTGATCGCCGGGGGGAGCAAGATACGCAGTATTTT. Its protein is CATSDRRGEQDTQYF.

This clonotype appeared a few times. The rearrangement links TRBV5-1 to TRBJ1-1; 10 bases map to TRBD1. Germline lookup yields CDR1 SGHRS and CDR2 YFSETQ. The CDR3 has 12 residues. The trim removed 4 bases at V and 8 bases at J, leaving 2 bases unmatched. The CDR3 loop is CASSRDRGEAFF. CDR3 nucleotide sequence: TGCGCCAGCAGCCGGGACAGGGGAGAAGCTTTCTTT.

The J gene is TRBJ2-3, the V gene TRBV12-3 or TRBV12-4; 7 bases map to TRBD2. The CDR3 spans 15 residues. Trimming cost V 2 bases and J 4 bases; bases outside gene matches: 6. The CDR3 region is CASSLLTSLADTQYF. CDR3 nucleotide sequence: TGTGCCAGCAGTTTATTGACTAGCTTGGCAGATACGCAGTATTTT.

This chain uses TRBV5-6 with TRBJ2-7; D is uncertain. This CDR3 has 12 residues. The V end was cut by 1 base, the J end by 5 bases, with 7 bases between. CDR1 is SGHDT and CDR2 is YYEEEE in the germline V gene. CDR3 DNA sequence: TGTGCCAGCAGCTTGTTTCAGGACGAGCAGTACTTC. This codes for CASSLFQDEQYF.

A few counts support this clonotype. The rearrangement uses TRBV7-8 and TRBJ2-1, with 10 positions matching TRBD2. CDR3 length: 19 residues. Germline CDR1 is SGHVS and CDR2 is FQNEAQ. Losses at the gene ends were 2 bases for V and 6 bases for J; bases not matched to a gene: 16. The CDR3 protein is CASSLIFASGSRGSNEQFF. In DNA, the CDR3 is TGTGCCAGCAGCTTAATTTTCGCTAGCGGGAGTCGGGGATCCAATGAGCAGTTCTTC.

The V call is TRBV6-2 or TRBV6-3, the J call TRBJ2-7; weak D call: TRBD1 (6 bases). Germline V gene sequence: CDR1 MNHEY, CDR2 SVGEGT. V was shortened by 6 bases and J by 3 bases, with 9 bases between the two germline ends. This CDR3 has 12 residues. The DNA of the CDR3 is TGTGCCAGCAGCGGACAGTACTACGAGCAGTACTTC. Residues: CASSGQYYEQYF.

This clonotype is a singleton in its sample. The rearrangement uses TRBV6-2 or TRBV6-3 and TRBJ2-3, with D possibly being TRBD2 (5 bases). Germline loops: CDR1 MNHEY, CDR2 SVGEGT. Trimming took 2 bases from V and 5 from J, leaving 11 bases between them. This CDR3 region has 14 residues. CDR3 in amino acids: CASSYGIAKDTQYF. Written as DNA, the CDR3 is TGTGCCAGCAGTTACGGAATAGCGAAAGATACGCAGTATTTT.

This clonotype occurred a few times. The chain recombines TRBV6-5 with TRBJ2-1; D is unclear. Germline V gene lookup returns CDR1 MNHEY and CDR2 SVGAGI. V was trimmed by 0 bases and J by 10 bases, leaving 16 bases between them. The CDR3 runs to 15 residues. CDR3 protein: CASSYSLYTGTEQFF. CDR3 bases: TGTGCCAGCAGTTACTCGCTTTATACGGGTACCGAGCAGTTCTTC.

The CDR3 protein is CASRTGTAVGGSGNTIYF. The CDR3 DNA sequence: TGTGCCAGCAGGACCGGGACAGCGGTCGGCGGCTCTGGAAACACCATATATTTT. The chain links TRBV2 to TRBJ1-3; 7 bases fit TRBD1. CDR3 length: 18 residues. In germline, CDR1 is SNHLY, CDR2 FYNNEI. Unmatched junction bases numbered 14, after V lost 6 bases and J lost 0 bases.

The chain is built from TRBV7-9 and TRBJ2-1, with TRBD1 matching 7 bases. With 6 bases clipped from V and 7 bases from J, the junction kept 12 bases outside the gene matches. CDR3 size: 15 residues. The germline gives CDR1 SEHNR, CDR2 FQNEAQ (reference sequence). CDR3 DNA: TGTGCCAGCAGTCCTCTCGGGACAGTCCGTAATGAGCAGTTCTTC. It specifies CASSPLGTVRNEQFF.

This clonotype was observed a few times. The V call is TRBV20-1, the J call TRBJ1-3; D not certain. This CDR3 is built from 15 residues. Per the germline V gene, CDR1 is DFQATT and CDR2 is SNEGSKA (reference sequence). Deletions cut 6 bases from V and 0 bases from J, with 15 bases between. The CDR3 sequence is CSASPYGRSGNTIYF. The CDR3 nucleotides are TGCAGTGCGAGCCCTTACGGCCGCTCTGGAAACACCATATATTTT.